This T cell receptor (beta chain) was obtained from a study of blood T cell repertoires in COVID-19. Study details: The study drew acute and convalescent COVID-19 samples from the United States, Italy and Spain. T cells, B-cell-depleted T cells, or PBMCs supplied cDNA or gDNA.

Germline values: CDR1 SGHRS, CDR2 YFSETQ. The CDR3 runs to 18 residues. Unmatched junction bases numbered 12, after V lost 0 bases and J lost 0 bases. This clone counts as large (0.1 to 1%). Methods used by the authors: Cell counts per sample came from amplifying reference gene primers. The table came from immunoSEQ multiplex PCR; TCRdb's copy has only in-frame clones and leaves some out. V, J and clone size are taken as reported in that table, and D and trimming were inferred from the DNA itself. The sample includes some 55,000 clones, approximately 80% of them seen just once. The V gene is TRBV5-1, the J gene TRBJ2-7; 7 positions match TRBD2. Sequencing input: peripheral blood. The receptor comes from a man between 65 and 85 years old with active or convalescent COVID-19. CDR3 in DNA: TGCGCCAGCAGCTTGGTTGGTCTAGCGGAGGACCTCTCCTACGAGCAGTACTTC. This encodes CASSLVGLAEDLSYEQYF.